Each of the 17 T cell receptor beta chains below was sequenced from the same sample in a study of identical twins listed by TCRdb under 2016. Library preparation employed 5' RACE. The reads were generated on an Illumina HiSeq 2000. TCRdb ran its own pipeline on the public reads, namely fastp trimming at Q25 and MiXCR clone calling, and kept in-frame beta chains. Each entry merges the rows of one CDR3 protein and shows their most common DNA and genes. Here the sample has 1.5 million to 2 million distinct CDR3 sequences; about 32% occur a single time. Around 0.3% of the sample is held by the ten biggest clonotypes. Sequencing was carried out using cord blood. The receptors come from a newborn girl in good health.

This clonotype was counted between two and nine times. Written as DNA, the CDR3 is TGTGCCAGCACCCTGTCGGGGGGGGAGACCCAGTACTTC. Its protein product is CASTLSGGETQYF. The V and J genes are TRBV28 and TRBJ2-5; the match to TRBD2 covers 8 bases. J lost 5 bases, V lost 7 bases, and 6 bases had no gene match. Germline CDR1 reads MDHEN; CDR2 reads SYDVKM. The CDR3 totals 13 residues.

The genes are TRBV7-9 and TRBJ2-5, with 9 bases lining up with TRBD1. Germline CDR1 is SEHNR and CDR2 is FQNEAQ (reference sequence). The CDR3 has 16 residues. V shed 3 bases and J 11 bases; nucleotides not matched to a gene: 16. This chain's CDR3 is CASSLAYRGRINEQYF. CDR3 sequence (DNA): TGTGCCAGCAGCTTGGCTTACAGGGGGCGCATCAATGAGCAGTACTTC.

This clonotype was detected many times. The chain combines TRBV5-1 with TRBJ1-2, with a tentative D call TRBD1 (6 bases). There are 12 residues in the CDR3. The V end lost 3 bases, the J end lost 6 bases, and 9 bases lay between the germline ends. Germline CDR1 is SGHRS and CDR2 is YFSETQ. In nucleotides, the CDR3 is TGCGCCAGCAGCTCGAACAGGGATGGCTACACCTTC. Its protein is CASSSNRDGYTF.

The chain joins TRBV5-1 to TRBJ2-1; 7 nucleotides agree with TRBD2. The germline gives CDR1 SGHRS, CDR2 YFSETQ. J lost 7 bases, V lost 2 bases, and 9 bases had no gene match. The CDR3 is made up of 15 amino acids. The chain's CDR3 is CASSFWREFFNEQFF. The CDR3 DNA is TGCGCCAGCAGCTTTTGGCGGGAGTTTTTTAATGAGCAGTTCTTC.

This clonotype has just a few counts. V gene TRBV6-6 combines with J gene TRBJ2-1, with TRBD2 identical over 8 bases. The CDR3 covers 15 residues. V was pared by 6 bases and J by 8 bases, with 12 bases of the junction left unmatched. In germline, CDR1 is MNHNY, CDR2 SVGAGI (reference sequence). CDR3 loop: CASSPRGGLGDEQFF. The CDR3, as DNA: TGTGCCAGCAGCCCCCGGGGGGGCCTCGGCGATGAGCAGTTCTTC.

The table lists this clonotype with many counts. The chain uses TRBV7-8 and TRBJ1-1; D is unclear. The CDR3 runs 13 residues. CDR1 and CDR2 from the germline V gene are SGHVS and FQNEAQ. Trimming cost V 1 base and J 5 bases, with 8 bases left between them. CDR3 sequence: CASSLGSLTEAFF. The CDR3 nucleotides are TGTGCCAGCAGCTTAGGATCACTTACTGAAGCTTTCTTT.

The table lists this clonotype with a count of one. This chain links TRBV4-2 with TRBJ1-2; maybe TRBD1 (6 bases). The CDR3 spans 15 residues. CDR1 is LGHNA, CDR2 YNFKEQ, per germline. The germline V and J ends were trimmed by 0 bases and 4 bases, with 12 bases remaining between them. The CDR3 bases are TGTGCCAGCAGCCAAGATCCCGGACAGATCTATGGCTACACCTTC. Translation: CASSQDPGQIYGYTF.

This chain connects TRBV6-2 or TRBV6-3 to TRBJ2-5, with D hard to call. V was pared by 5 bases and J by 11 bases, with 24 bases between. This CDR3 is built from 15 residues. Germline V CDR1 and CDR2: MNHEY, SVGEGT. The CDR3 sequence: CASSPWLGPWNEQYF. The CDR3 bases are TGTGCCAGCAGTCCGTGGTTGGGCCCGTGGAATGAGCAGTACTTC.

J is TRBJ1-1 and V is TRBV27; tentative D call: TRBD1 (6 bases). Looked up from germline, CDR1 is MNHEY and CDR2 is SMNVEV (reference sequence). This CDR3 spans 15 amino acids. V was trimmed by 3 bases and J by 4 bases, leaving 15 bases between them. CDR3 bases: TGTGCCAGCAGTTTCGACAGGTTATTGAGCACTGAAGCTTTCTTT. It specifies CASSFDRLLSTEAFF.

This chain uses TRBV4-1 with TRBJ2-1, with TRBD2 matching 10 bases. CDR3 length equals 16 residues. V trimming: 11 bases; J trimming: 12 bases; junction bases outside the gene matches: 22. The germline gives CDR1 MGHRA, CDR2 YSYEKL. The DNA of the CDR3 is TGCGCCTCAGGAGGTGCTAGCGGGAGTTTAGTTTCGGCGCAGTTCTTC. Its translation is CASGGASGSLVSAQFF.

V is TRBV12-3 or TRBV12-4 and J is TRBJ1-1, with D possibly matching TRBD1 (6 bases). This CDR3 has 16 residues. V was cut by 2 bases and J by 0 bases, with 13 bases left in between. CDR3 protein: CASSLRGAGMNTEAFF. CDR3 coding DNA: TGTGCCAGCAGTTTAAGGGGGGCGGGGATGAACACTGAAGCTTTCTTT.

This clonotype has more than one count but fewer than ten. The chain joins TRBV2 to TRBJ2-7; perhaps TRBD2 as D (6 bases). Trimming removed 6 bases at V and 0 bases at J, with 18 bases between. This CDR3 has 16 amino acids. CDR1 and CDR2 from the germline V gene are SNHLY and FYNNEI. The CDR3 DNA is TGTGCCAGCAGCAAAACGGGACTCCTGAGCTCCTACGAGCAGTACTTC. Encoded protein: CASSKTGLLSSYEQYF.

Only a few counts were recorded for this clonotype. This chain connects TRBV3-1 to TRBJ1-2; D ambiguous. The CDR3 is 11 residues long. The germline V gene encodes CDR1 LGHDT and CDR2 YNNKEL (reference sequence). Trimming cost V 0 bases and J 12 bases, with 8 bases left between them. The CDR3 protein is CASSQDRTHTF. CDR3 DNA: TGTGCCAGCAGCCAAGACCGGACTCACACCTTC.

The chain employs TRBV3-1 and TRBJ1-6; the D is unclear. The ends were cut back, 7 bases at V and 10 bases at J, with 11 bases in the middle. The CDR3 loop spans 12 amino acids. CDR1 is LGHDT, CDR2 YNNKEL, per germline (reference sequence). The CDR3 loop reads CASMKKGSPLHF. The DNA of the CDR3 is TGTGCCAGCATGAAGAAGGGATCACCCCTCCACTTT.

This rearrangement joins TRBV5-1 to TRBJ2-7; TRBD1 is a possible D gene (6 bases). CDR1 is SGHRS, CDR2 YFSETQ, per germline. The CDR3 is 14 residues long. V lost 3 bases and J 5 bases, leaving 15 bases between the germline ends. The CDR3 nucleotides are TGCGCCAGCAGCTCACAGGGAATTGGAGACGAGCAGTACTTC. Its protein product is CASSSQGIGDEQYF.

The chain couples TRBV20-1 to TRBJ2-5; the D gene is possibly TRBD2 (6 bases). The V end lost 3 bases, the J end lost 2 bases, and 13 bases lay between the germline ends. The CDR3 extends over 14 amino acids. CDR1 is DFQATT and CDR2 is SNEGSKA in the germline V gene (reference sequence). In nucleotides, the CDR3 is TGCAGTGCTAGGAAGCGGGCGCAGCAAGAGACCCAGTACTTC. Translated, it gives CSARKRAQQETQYF.

A few counts support this clonotype. The chain uses TRBV21-1 and TRBJ1-1; the D call in the table, TRBD1, was not verified against the DNA. TRBV21-1 is termed a pseudogene. This CDR3 is 16 amino acids long. This CDR3 reads CASSIPRQQGSTEAFF. The CDR3 DNA is TGTGCCAGCAGCATCCCCCGCCAACAGGGGTCCACTGAAGCTTTCTTT.